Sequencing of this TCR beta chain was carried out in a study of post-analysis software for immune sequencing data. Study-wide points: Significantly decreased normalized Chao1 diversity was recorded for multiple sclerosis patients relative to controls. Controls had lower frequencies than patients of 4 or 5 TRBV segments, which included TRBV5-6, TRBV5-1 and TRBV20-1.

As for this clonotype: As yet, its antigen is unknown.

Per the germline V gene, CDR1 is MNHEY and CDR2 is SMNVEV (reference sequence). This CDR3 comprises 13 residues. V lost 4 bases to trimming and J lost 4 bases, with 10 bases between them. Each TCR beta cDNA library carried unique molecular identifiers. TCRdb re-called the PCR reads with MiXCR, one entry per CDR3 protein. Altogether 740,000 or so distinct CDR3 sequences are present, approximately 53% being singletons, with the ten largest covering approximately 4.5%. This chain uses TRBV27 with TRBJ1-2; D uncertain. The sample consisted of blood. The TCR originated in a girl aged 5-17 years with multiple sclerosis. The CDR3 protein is CASSSGRTYGYTF. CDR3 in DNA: TGTGCCAGCAGTTCAGGACGGACCTATGGCTACACCTTC.